This is a list of T cell receptor beta chains from one sample in a study of blood T cell repertoires in COVID-19. The table came from immunoSEQ multiplex PCR; TCRdb's copy has only in-frame clones and leaves some out. The sample carries approximately 80,000 clones, 80% to 85% recorded once. Sequencing used peripheral blood. The origin of the receptors is an elderly man with acute or convalescent COVID-19. Each CDR3 is given with its conserved first and last residue. The D gene is left open where the match is weak. Clone size is not always given. Where it is, it says once, few, many or a class for expanded clones.

TRBV18	.	.	TRBJ2-5	TGTGCCAGCTCACCAAGAGAGGGGGGGAAGACCCAGTACTTC	CASSPREGGKTQYF
TRBV18	.	.	TRBJ2-1	TGTGCCAGCTCACCGACTACCCTCTCCTACAATGAGCAGTTCTTC	CASSPTTLSYNEQFF
TRBV19	.	.	TRBJ2-7	TGTGCCAGTAGCCCCGGAACAGGGAGCGCCGAGCAGTACTTC	CASSPGTGSAEQYF
TRBV5-8	.	.	TRBJ1-1	TGTGCCAGCAGCTTCGAGACACTGAACACTGAAGCTTTCTTT	CASSFETLNTEAFF
TRBV28	.	.	TRBJ2-5	TGTGCCAGCAGTTTGACTCAAGAGACCCAGTACTTC	CASSLTQETQYF
TRBV10-3	TRBD1	.	TRBJ1-1	TGTGCCATCAGTGAGTCCGGGACAGGAAACACTGAAGCTTTCTTT	CAISESGTGNTEAFF
TRBV7-3	.	once	TRBJ1-1	TGTGCCAGCAGCCAAACAGGTGGAGTCACTGAAGCTTTCTTT	CASSQTGGVTEAFF
TRBV5-6	.	.	TRBJ2-7	TGTGCCAGCAGCTTGGTAGGGGTACGGGAGCAGTACTTC	CASSLVGVREQYF
TRBV3-1/TRBV3-2	.	.	TRBJ1-6	TGTGCCAGCAGCCAACTACAGGATAATTCACCCCTCCACTTT	CASSQLQDNSPLHF
TRBV7-2	TRBD1	few	TRBJ1-4	TGTGCCAGCAGCCGCGGGACAGGGGGGGAAAAACTGTTTTTT	CASSRGTGGEKLFF
TRBV20-1	.	.	TRBJ2-7	TGCAGTGCTAGGGAGGGATACGAGCAGTACTTC	CSAREGYEQYF
TRBV5-1	.	.	TRBJ2-2	TGCGCCAGCAGCTTGACAGGGATGAACACCGGGGAGCTGTTTTTT	CASSLTGMNTGELFF
TRBV12-2	.	.	TRBJ1-1	TGTGCAAGTCGCTTTATGCGTGAAGCTTTCTTT	CASRFMREAFF
TRBV5-1	TRBD2	few	TRBJ2-7	TGCGCCAGCAGCGCAGAGGGACTACCAGTGTACGAGCAGTACTTC	CASSAEGLPVYEQYF
TRBV6-5	TRBD2	.	TRBJ2-1	TGTGCCAGCAAGCCGGGACTAGCTAGGAATGAGCAGTTCTTC	CASKPGLARNEQFF
TRBV28	TRBD2	.	TRBJ2-1	TGTGCCAGCATAGCGGGAGGGTCGACGAGCTCCTACAATGAGCAGTTCTTC	CASIAGGSTSSYNEQFF
TRBV19	.	.	TRBJ2-7	TGTGCCAGTAGTAGCTATAGCGGTAGCTCCTACGAGCAGTACTTC	CASSSYSGSSYEQYF